This TCR beta chain is from a study of T cells after yellow fever vaccination. Overall study: Fractions of low cell number were prepared using SMART-Seq v4 Ultra Low Input. Points from the study as a whole: Researchers report a weaker secondary response that nonetheless peaked faster, day 5 versus 15. Clonotypes found in both CD4 and CD8 compartments made up a small share. Abundant contaminating clonotypes from the bulk population could appear in FACS-sorted repertoires.

V was trimmed by 4 bases and J by 6 bases, leaving 16 bases between them. From germline, CDR1 is SGHTA and CDR2 FQGNSA. This CDR3 contains 15 residues. Comments on this clonotype: Its antigen is not known.

MiXCR, applied by TCRdb to the 5' RACE reads, yields one record per CDR3 protein. Of some 600,000 distinct CDR3 sequences listed, around 12% were seen once; the top ten hold more than 13%. Here the sequenced sample was PBMCs, taken on the day of the yellow fever booster vaccination. This rearrangement joins TRBV7-2 to TRBJ2-1; tentative D call: TRBD2 (6 bases). The clonotype was recovered from a man aged 30-40 years who received the YFV17D yellow fever vaccine. CDR3 sequence reads: CASSSLGARGNEQFF. In nucleotides, the CDR3 is TGTGCCAGCAGCTCTTTGGGAGCGCGGGGCAATGAGCAGTTCTTC. Full variable domain (missing parts from reference TRBV7-2 and TRBJ2-1): GAGVSQSPSNKVTEKGKDVELRCDPISGHTALYWYRQSLGQGLEFLIYFQGNSAPDKSGLPSDRFSAERTGGSVSTLTIQRTQQEDSAVYLCASSSLGARGNEQFFGPGTRLTVL.